These 15 T cell receptor beta chains were all obtained from the same sample, sequenced in a study of blood T cell repertoires in COVID-19. The method was immunoSEQ multiplex PCR; TCRdb's version includes in-frame clones alone and lacks a portion of them. In the table there are roughly 280,000 clones, roughly 83% of which are singletons. The specimen was peripheral blood. These receptor sequences come from a man aged 60-69 years who had recovered from COVID-19.

The V and J genes are TRBV12-2 and TRBJ2-7; the table's D call of TRBD2 was not tested on the DNA. TRBV12-2 is a pseudogene. CDR3 length: 21 amino acids. CDR3 sequence: CASRLGSIGVGSGRLSYEQYF. The CDR3 DNA follows: TGTGCAAGTCGCTTAGGTAGCATCGGGGTCGGTAGCGGGAGGTTGTCCTACGAGCAGTACTTC.

The chain combines TRBV7-3 with TRBJ2-2; D perhaps matches TRBD2 (7 bases). Deletions cut 8 bases from V and 1 base from J, with 14 bases between. Per the germline V gene, CDR1 is SGHTA and CDR2 is FQGTGA. The CDR3 length is 15 residues. This CDR3 reads CASSTRGGNTGELFF. CDR3 sequence (DNA): TGTGCCAGCTCCACGAGGGGGGGGAACACCGGGGAGCTGTTTTTT.

This clone was recorded only once. The rearrangement uses TRBV19 and TRBJ2-1, with 10 bases lining up with TRBD1. V gave up 7 bases and J gave up 6 bases; unmatched junction bases: 9. Germline CDR1 reads LNHDA; CDR2 reads SQIVND (reference sequence). This CDR3 spans 15 amino acids. CDR3 nucleotide sequence: TGTGCCAGTACCACGGACAGGGGGTTGGCCAATGAGCAGTTCTTC. Residues: CASTTDRGLANEQFF.

Worth noting for this clone: This sample includes further DNA sequences coding for the same CDR3. The chain links TRBV7-9 to TRBJ2-7; 7 bases line up with TRBD1. The CDR3 runs to 14 residues. Trimming at V came to 2 bases and at J to 3 bases, leaving 4 bases not matched to a gene. Germline V CDR1 and CDR2: SEHNR, FQNEAQ (reference sequence). The CDR3 loop is CASSLLAGGYEQYF. The DNA for the CDR3 is TGTGCCAGCAGCTTACTCGCAGGGGGCTACGAGCAGTACTTC.

The CDR3 loop is CASSMGQGPGNIQYF. The CDR3 region has the DNA TGTGCCAGTAGTATGGGACAGGGCCCGGGAAACATTCAGTACTTC. The chain links TRBV19 to TRBJ2-4; 9 nucleotides align to TRBD1. There are 15 residues in the CDR3. After removal of 3 bases from V and 6 bases from J, the junction contained 6 bases not matched to a gene. Germline-derived CDR1 and CDR2 are LNHDA and SQIVND (reference sequence).

The chain is built from TRBV7-9 and TRBJ2-4, with TRBD1 matching 9 bases. Germline V gene data show CDR1 as SEHNR and CDR2 as FQNEAQ (reference sequence). V was pared by 2 bases and J by 3 bases, with 14 bases of the junction left unmatched. The CDR3 runs 19 residues. For the CDR3, the DNA is TGTGCCAGCAGCTTAAACCGGGACAGGGTATCCGGCGGCAAAAACATTCAGTACTTC. This codes for CASSLNRDRVSGGKNIQYF.

The V and J genes are TRBV27 and TRBJ2-5; 11 nucleotides align to TRBD2. CDR3 length: 17 residues. Germline trimming cut 1 base from V and 3 bases from J; bases unmatched to any gene: 7. CDR1 and CDR2 (germline): MNHEY, SMNVEV (reference sequence). CDR3 DNA sequence: TGTGCCAGCAGTTTATTGGTAGCGGGGGGGCCTGAAGAGACCCAGTACTTC. Translation gives CASSLLVAGGPEETQYF.

The V and J genes are TRBV14 and TRBJ2-3; 7 nucleotides align to TRBD2. This CDR3 is 16 amino acids long. Per the germline V gene, CDR1 is SGHDN and CDR2 is FVKESK. Germline trimming cut 0 bases from V and 1 base from J; bases unmatched to any gene: 4. The CDR3 DNA reads as TGTGCCAGCAGCCAAGATGGCGGGAGAGGCACAGATACGCAGTATTTT. Translation gives CASSQDGGRGTDTQYF.

This clone appeared a few times. The chain uses TRBV20-1 and TRBJ2-1, with D perhaps matching TRBD1 (6 bases). The ends were cut back, 3 bases at V and 3 bases at J, with 15 bases in the middle. Germline CDR1 and CDR2: DFQATT and SNEGSKA (reference sequence). This CDR3 has 15 amino acids. CDR3 coding DNA: TGCAGTGCTAGTAACAGGGTGCAGGTCTACAATGAGCAGTTCTTC. This sequence encodes CSASNRVQVYNEQFF.

As regards this clone: The sample has other DNA sequences that encode this CDR3 too. V is TRBV2 and J is TRBJ2-2; 8 bases match TRBD1. Germline-derived CDR1 and CDR2 are SNHLY and FYNNEI. J was trimmed by 7 bases and V by 5 bases; bases with no gene match: 6. The CDR3 length is 14 residues. The CDR3 protein is CASSLGQGYGELFF. The CDR3 DNA reads TGTGCCAGCAGTCTAGGACAGGGATACGGGGAGCTGTTTTTT.

The chain combines TRBV4-2 with TRBJ2-1, with 8 bases fitting TRBD1. CDR1 and CDR2 from the germline V gene are LGHNA and YNFKEQ. The CDR3 has 14 amino acids. Losses at the gene ends were 0 bases for V and 9 bases for J; bases not matched to a gene: 4. Written as DNA, the CDR3 is TGTGCCAGCAGCCAAGATCAGGGGGCTAGTGAGCAGTTCTTC. Its protein product is CASSQDQGASEQFF.

For this clone: The same CDR3 is also encoded by other DNA sequences in this sample. This CDR3 reads CASSLGQGFYNSPLHF. DNA of the CDR3: TGTGCCAGCAGCTTAGGACAGGGGTTCTATAATTCACCCCTCCACTTT. This chain joins TRBV7-9 and TRBJ1-6; 8 positions match TRBD1. CDR1 and CDR2 (germline): SEHNR, FQNEAQ (reference sequence). The CDR3 covers 16 residues. V trimming: 1 base; J trimming: 3 bases; junction bases outside the gene matches: 2.

The chain uses TRBV14 and TRBJ2-7; D remains unclear. There are 12 residues in the CDR3. V lost 1 base and J lost 7, with 8 bases in between. The V gene's germline CDR1 is SGHDN and CDR2 FVKESK. CDR3 residues: CASSQGRWEQYF. DNA for the CDR3: TGTGCCAGCAGCCAAGGGCGGTGGGAGCAGTACTTC. The full variable domain, with the rest looked up from reference TRBV14 and TRBJ2-7, is EAGVTQFPSHSVIEKGQTVTLRCDPISGHDNLYWYRRVMGKEIKFLLHFVKESKQDESGMPNNRFLAERTGGTYSTLKVQPAELEDSGVYFCASSQGRWEQYFGPGTRLTVT.

The chain combines TRBV9 with TRBJ2-1; 8 bases are a match to TRBD1. Germline V gene data show CDR1 as SGDLS and CDR2 as YYNGEE. The CDR3 extends over 13 amino acids. V gave up 3 bases and J gave up 7 bases; unmatched junction bases: 3. The CDR3 DNA reads TGTGCCAGCAGCGCTACAGGGGGGAATGAGCAGTTCTTC. Its protein product is CASSATGGNEQFF.

This clone has just a few counts. The chain has TRBV28 and TRBJ2-1; tentatively, D is TRBD1 (5 bases). CDR3 length: 14 amino acids. Deletions cut 2 bases from V and 7 bases from J, with 12 bases between. Germline-derived CDR1 and CDR2 are MDHEN and SYDVKM. The CDR3 DNA reads TGTGCCAGCAGTTTAAAGGCAGGGCTAAATGAGCAGTTCTTC. It translates to CASSLKAGLNEQFF.